One sample yielded the 24 T cell receptor beta chains listed below, sequenced in a study of cytomegalovirus exposure and HLA in healthy donors. PCR involved 60 Vbeta and 13 Jbeta primers. Method: immunoSEQ multiplex PCR; TCRdb's copy keeps in-frame clones and lacks some. The sample contains over 150,000 clones, approximately 67% of which appear only once. The specimen was PBMCs. These receptors were taken from a woman between 18 and 30 years old in good health and CMV-seropositive.

The chain recombines TRBV7-3 with TRBJ2-1, with 9 nucleotides matching TRBD2. This CDR3 region has 17 residues. The V segment lost 1 base and the J segment 6 bases; nucleotides outside the gene matches: 10. Germline V gene data show CDR1 as SGHTA and CDR2 as FQGTGA. The CDR3 bases are TGTGCCAGCAGCTTAATCCCCGGGGCTAGCGGGACCAATGAGCAGTTCTTC. This encodes CASSLIPGASGTNEQFF.

The V call is TRBV7-2, the J call TRBJ1-1, with TRBD1 matching 10 bases. The germline V gene encodes CDR1 SGHTA and CDR2 FQGNSA. The ends lost 1 base at V and 4 bases at J; junction bases unmatched: 6. The CDR3 extends over 16 amino acids. The CDR3 is CASSLVTTGGFTEAFF. CDR3 DNA: TGTGCCAGCAGCTTAGTAACGACAGGGGGCTTCACTGAAGCTTTCTTT.

This clone was detected a few times. The rearrangement uses TRBV6-5 and TRBJ2-2; D gene ambiguous. Judging by the DNA end, TRBJ1-3 fits better; the J call may be wrong. This CDR3 contains 16 residues. Germline loops: CDR1 MNHEY, CDR2 SVGAGI. The CDR3 here is CASSYGDLKGGNTIYF. The CDR3 nucleotides read TGTGCCAGCAGTTACGGAGACTTAAAAGGGGGAAACACCATATATTTT.

The chain is built from TRBV15 and TRBJ1-1; 9 positions match TRBD1. V shed 2 bases, J shed 6 bases, and the junction held 4 bases outside the gene matches. The CDR3 sequence is 14 residues long. Looked up from germline, CDR1 is LNHNV and CDR2 is YYDKDF (reference sequence). CDR3 sequence reads: CATSRSDRGAEAFF. As DNA, the CDR3 is TGTGCCACCAGCAGATCGGACAGGGGCGCTGAAGCTTTCTTT.

This clone occurred a few times. The chain uses TRBV5-6 and TRBJ1-6; 10 bases agree with TRBD1. The CDR3 is 15 residues long. The V and J ends lost 3 bases and 10 bases, in that order; junction bases with no gene match: 7. CDR1 SGHDT and CDR2 YYEEEE come from the germline V gene. For the CDR3, the DNA is TGTGCCAGCAGCTATGGGACAGGGGAACACTCACCCCTCCACTTT. This translates into CASSYGTGEHSPLHF.

J is TRBJ2-7 and V is TRBV28, with 9 bases lining up with TRBD1. The length of the CDR3 is 14 residues. The V gene's germline CDR1 is MDHEN and CDR2 SYDVKM. V shed 2 bases and J 9 bases; nucleotides not matched to a gene: 8. CDR3 nucleotides: TGTGCCAGCAGTTTAGGACAGGGGCCCTGGGGGCAGTACTTC. Protein: CASSLGQGPWGQYF.

This clone has only a few counts. The chain couples TRBV27 to TRBJ1-5; D perhaps matches TRBD1 (5 bases). The CDR3 is made up of 12 amino acids. Germline-derived CDR1 and CDR2 are MNHEY and SMNVEV (reference sequence). Trimming stripped 8 bases from V and 2 bases from J, with 7 bases between. CDR3 in amino acids: CASGAGNQPQHF. In DNA form, the CDR3 reads TGTGCCAGCGGGGCAGGCAATCAGCCCCAGCATTTT.

This clone came up once. This chain connects TRBV2 to TRBJ2-2, with TRBD1 matching 8 bases. V trimming: 9 bases; J trimming: 5 bases; junction bases outside the gene matches: 5. The CDR3 sequence is 13 residues long. The V gene's germline CDR1 is SNHLY and CDR2 FYNNEI. The CDR3 sequence is CARRDRGTGELFF. The CDR3, as DNA: TGTGCCAGAAGAGACAGGGGTACCGGGGAGCTGTTTTTT.

This clone was detected only once. The rearrangement joins TRBV16 to TRBJ2-7; D may be TRBD1 (6 bases). Per germline, CDR1 KGHSY and CDR2 FQNENV. The CDR3 is 16 residues long. Deletions cut 4 bases from V and 0 bases from J, with 16 bases between. CDR3 bases: TGTGCCAGCAGCCTCGCCGGGACACGTTCCTCCTACGAGCAGTACTTC. It yields the protein CASSLAGTRSSYEQYF.

The chain combines TRBV5-4 with TRBJ1-1; D not resolved. CDR3 size: 12 residues. Germline V lookup: CDR1 SGHNT, CDR2 YYREEE (reference sequence). V was shortened by 2 bases and J by 8 bases, with 10 bases between the two germline ends. This CDR3 is CASSFWPLEAFF. CDR3 bases: TGTGCCAGCAGCTTTTGGCCGCTCGAAGCTTTCTTT.

V gene TRBV5-1 combines with J gene TRBJ2-7; 8 nucleotides line up with TRBD1. This CDR3 comprises 16 residues. V was clipped by 1 base and J by 3 bases; unmatched bases: 9. Per germline, CDR1 SGHRS and CDR2 YFSETQ. Here the CDR3 DNA reads TGCGCCAGCAGCTTGCGGCTGGGACAGGTGGACTACGAGCAGTACTTC. This codes for CASSLRLGQVDYEQYF.

The CDR3 DNA is TGTGCCAGCAGTCTGGACAGGGTGTCCTACGAGCAGTACTTC. Protein sequence: CASSLDRVSYEQYF. V usage is TRBV6-5 and J usage is TRBJ2-7, with 8 bases aligning to TRBD1. This CDR3 has 14 residues. J gave up 1 base and V 5 bases, and 4 bases lay outside the gene matches. CDR1 and CDR2 from the germline V gene are MNHEY and SVGAGI.

In its sample, this clone was seen once. The V call is TRBV19, the J call TRBJ2-3; D unclear. Germline values: CDR1 LNHDA, CDR2 SQIVND (reference sequence). CDR3 length equals 11 residues. Between the trimmed V and J ends, which lost 8 bases and 0 bases, there was a span of 3 bases. CDR3 loop: CASASTDTQYF. The CDR3 nucleotides are TGTGCCAGTGCGAGCACAGATACGCAGTATTTT. Full variable domain (outside the CDR3, taken from reference TRBV19 and TRBJ2-3): DGGITQSPKYLFRKEGQNVTLSCEQNLNHDAMYWYRQDPGQGLRLIYYSQIVNDFQKGDIAEGYSVSREKKESFPLTVTSAQKNPTAFYLCASASTDTQYFGPGTRLTVL.

This clone occurred a few times. The rearrangement joins TRBV9 to TRBJ2-7, with D possibly TRBD1 on 6 matching bases. V shed 4 bases and J shed 5 bases, with 22 bases lying between them. Germline V gene data show CDR1 as SGDLS and CDR2 as YYNGEE. The CDR3 runs 16 residues. The CDR3 nucleotides are TGTGCCAGCAGCCCCCGCTTACAGGGAAGGGTAGACGAGCAGTACTTC. This encodes CASSPRLQGRVDEQYF.

This chain uses TRBV7-2 with TRBJ1-1; D gene ambiguous. Germline CDR1 and CDR2: SGHTA and FQGNSA. Trimming stripped 5 bases from V and 6 bases from J, with 10 bases between. The CDR3 covers 12 residues. This chain's CDR3 is CASSQVRPEAFF. DNA of the CDR3: TGTGCCAGCAGCCAGGTCCGGCCTGAAGCTTTCTTT.

The J gene is TRBJ2-7, the V gene TRBV5-1, with 9 nucleotides matching TRBD1. The V gene's germline CDR1 is SGHRS and CDR2 YFSETQ. Trimming cost V 4 bases and J 1 base; bases outside gene matches: 12. The CDR3 has 17 residues. The CDR3 sequence is CASSHPGQGILSYEQYF. CDR3 DNA: TGCGCCAGCAGCCACCCGGGACAGGGAATTTTGTCCTACGAGCAGTACTTC.

In DNA, the CDR3 is TGTGCCAGCAGCTTAGCGGGGTCAGGGGAGGAAAAACTGTTTTTT. Its translation is CASSLAGSGEEKLFF. The chain recombines TRBV11-2 with TRBJ1-4, with D possibly matching TRBD1 (6 bases). Deletions cut 1 base from V and 8 bases from J, with 14 bases between. The CDR3 consists of 15 residues. In germline, CDR1 is SGHAT, CDR2 FQNNGV. The full variable domain, rest sourced from reference TRBV11-2 and TRBJ1-4, is EAGVAQSPRYKIIEKRQSVAFWCNPISGHATLYWYQQILGQGPKLLIQFQNNGVVDDSQLPKDRFSAERLKGVDSTLKIQPAKLEDSAVYLCASSLAGSGEEKLFFGSGTQLSVL.

J is TRBJ1-5 and V is TRBV6-1, with unresolved D. Deletions cut 10 bases from V and 6 bases from J, with 19 bases between. The CDR3 covers 14 residues. Germline loops: CDR1 MNHNS, CDR2 SASEGT. CDR3 sequence: CAILDLASGQPQHF. The CDR3 bases are TGTGCCATCCTCGACCTGGCCTCAGGTCAGCCCCAGCATTTT.

This clone occurred a few times. This CDR3 is CASSYGVAGGVNEQYF. In DNA, the CDR3 is TGTGCCAGCAGTTACGGGGTAGCGGGAGGAGTAAACGAGCAGTACTTC. The V and J genes are TRBV6-5 and TRBJ2-7; 10 nucleotides agree with TRBD2. This CDR3 has 16 amino acids. CDR1 is MNHEY and CDR2 is SVGAGI in the germline V gene. The V gene end was trimmed by 2 bases and the J gene end by 5 bases; junction bases not matched to a gene: 9.

The chain has TRBV14 and TRBJ1-1; D possibly corresponds to TRBD1 (6 bases). Germline CDR1 and CDR2: SGHDN and FVKESK. V lost 5 bases and J 10 bases, leaving 11 bases between the germline ends. This CDR3 is 11 amino acids long. The chain's CDR3 is CASSVGTIAFF. The CDR3 DNA is TGTGCCAGCAGCGTAGGGACAATAGCTTTCTTT.

In this sample, this clone turned up a few times. The CDR3: CSVLTSGSAPGETQYF. CDR3 sequence (DNA): TGCAGCGTCCTGACTAGCGGGAGTGCGCCGGGAGAGACCCAGTACTTC. The chain links TRBV29-1 to TRBJ2-5, with 12 bases identical to TRBD2. The CDR3 runs 16 residues. Germline CDR1 SQVTM, CDR2 ANQGSEA. J gave up 4 bases and V 6 bases, and 12 bases lay outside the gene matches.

This clone appeared a few times. The chain recombines TRBV19 with TRBJ2-7, with a possible D match to TRBD1 (6 bases). CDR1 is LNHDA and CDR2 is SQIVND in the germline V gene (reference sequence). The germline V and J ends were trimmed by 6 bases and 2 bases, with 14 bases remaining between them. The CDR3 covers 14 residues. The CDR3 bases are TGTGCCAGTAGATCCCAAAGGGGGACCTACGAGCAGTACTTC. Translated, it gives CASRSQRGTYEQYF. Together with reference TRBV19 and TRBJ2-7, the CDR3 gives the full variable domain: DGGITQSPKYLFRKEGQNVTLSCEQNLNHDAMYWYRQDPGQGLRLIYYSQIVNDFQKGDIAEGYSVSREKKESFPLTVTSAQKNPTAFYLCASRSQRGTYEQYFGPGTRLTVT.

This clone was recorded once. The chain recombines TRBV5-6 with TRBJ2-1, with 7 bases lining up with TRBD1. The J segment lost 6 bases and the V segment lost 4 bases, leaving 13 bases of the junction unmatched. Germline CDR1 and CDR2: SGHDT and YYEEEE. This CDR3 is 16 amino acids long. The CDR3 loop reads CASSIHSGTVINEQFF. In nucleotides, the CDR3 is TGTGCCAGCAGCATACACTCGGGGACAGTAATCAATGAGCAGTTCTTC.

The rearrangement links TRBV4-2 to TRBJ1-1, with D unresolved. V lost 0 bases to trimming and J lost 7 bases, with 9 bases between them. Per germline, CDR1 LGHNA and CDR2 YNFKEQ. This CDR3 is built from 13 residues. The CDR3 nucleotides are TGTGCCAGCAGCCAAGATTCGGGGATTGAAGCTTTCTTT. Protein sequence: CASSQDSGIEAFF.